Presented here are 26 T cell receptor beta chains from one specimen sequenced in a study of blood T cell repertoires in COVID-19 (dated by TCRdb to about 2020). The library was generated by the immunoSEQ multiplex PCR assay. TCRdb took over this immuneACCESS table, retaining in-frame rearrangements with V and J assigned. Such tables are incomplete; in checked studies, under half of the missing clones stem from an unresolved V gene, and the remainder is unexplained. The sample table lists 450,000 to 500,000 clones, less than 90% of them with a count of one. 6.5% to 9.5% of the sample comes from the top ten. What was sequenced was PBMCs or T cells enriched from blood (not recorded which). Receptors originate from a woman between 55 and 75 years old who had recovered from COVID-19.

The CDR3 loop is CASSYVDRNTEAFF. The CDR3 DNA is TGTGCCAGCAGTTACGTGGACAGGAACACTGAAGCTTTCTTT. This chain joins TRBV6-2 or TRBV6-3 and TRBJ1-1; perhaps TRBD1 as D (6 bases). Looked up from germline, CDR1 is MNHEY and CDR2 is SVGEGT. The CDR3 has 14 residues. V shed 2 bases and J shed 1 base, with 8 bases lying between them.

CDR3 residues: CASSRDTGTKNIQYF. The CDR3, as DNA: TGTGCCAGCAGCCGTGATACAGGGACCAAAAACATTCAGTACTTC. The V and J genes are TRBV5-6 and TRBJ2-4, with D possibly TRBD1 on 6 matching bases. The germline V and J ends were trimmed by 4 bases and 2 bases, with 13 bases remaining between them. CDR1 is SGHDT and CDR2 is YYEEEE in the germline V gene. The CDR3 runs 15 residues.

The V gene is TRBV5-1, the J gene TRBJ1-1, with 8 positions matching TRBD1. The CDR3 sequence is 14 residues long. Trimming cost V 4 bases and J 0 bases; bases outside gene matches: 2. Per germline, CDR1 SGHRS and CDR2 YFSETQ. This CDR3 reads CASSPTGVNTEAFF. In DNA form, the CDR3 reads TGCGCCAGCAGCCCGACAGGGGTGAACACTGAAGCTTTCTTT.

This clone was seen just once. The rearrangement links TRBV5-1 to TRBJ1-3; a possible D gene is TRBD1 (6 bases). Germline-derived CDR1 and CDR2 are SGHRS and YFSETQ. Trimming left V 1 base short and J 0 bases short, with 11 bases between. The CDR3 totals 16 residues. CDR3 in amino acids: CASSLLGTISGNTIYF. Here the CDR3 DNA reads TGCGCCAGCAGCTTGCTTGGGACAATCTCTGGAAACACCATATATTTT.

V and J are TRBV19 and TRBJ1-1, with 7 bases aligning to TRBD1. Looked up from germline, CDR1 is LNHDA and CDR2 is SQIVND (reference sequence). This CDR3 has 14 residues. J was trimmed by 4 bases and V by 6 bases; bases with no gene match: 8. CDR3 residues: CASRQGQRGTEAFF. DNA for the CDR3: TGTGCCAGTAGACAGGGGCAAAGGGGCACTGAAGCTTTCTTT.

V and J are TRBV9 and TRBJ2-2; 8 bases line up with TRBD2. CDR3 size: 17 residues. The germline V gene encodes CDR1 SGDLS and CDR2 YYNGEE. After removal of 0 bases from V and 7 bases from J, the junction contained 11 bases not matched to a gene. For the CDR3, the DNA is TGTGCCAGCAGCGTAGACCCCAACGGGGGGGAGATCGGGGAGCTGTTTTTT. As protein: CASSVDPNGGEIGELFF.

The chain combines TRBV19 with TRBJ1-1, with D maybe TRBD1 (5 bases). The germline V gene has CDR1 LNHDA and CDR2 SQIVND (reference sequence). V shed 4 bases and J shed 2 bases, with 17 bases lying between them. The CDR3 covers 16 residues. For the CDR3, the DNA is TGTGCCAGTAGTAACCGGGGGGGGATACGTAACACTGAAGCTTTCTTT. This translates into CASSNRGGIRNTEAFF.

The V call is TRBV4-1, the J call TRBJ1-2; 10 bases line up with TRBD1. V shed 4 bases and J 2 bases; nucleotides not matched to a gene: 10. Germline CDR1 reads MGHRA; CDR2 reads YSYEKL. This CDR3 region has 17 residues. CDR3 residues: CASSRNTGQGNNYGYTF. CDR3 DNA sequence: TGCGCCAGCAGCCGAAATACGGGACAGGGGAACAACTATGGCTACACCTTC.

V and J are TRBV19 and TRBJ1-5; D is uncertain. Germline-derived CDR1 and CDR2 are LNHDA and SQIVND (reference sequence). The CDR3 totals 16 residues. Trimming removed 0 bases from V and 0 bases from J, with 9 bases in between. The CDR3 nucleotides are TGTGCCAGTAGTATAGATCCAGGATATAGCAATCAGCCCCAGCATTTT. Protein product: CASSIDPGYSNQPQHF.

This chain connects TRBV29-1 to TRBJ1-1; D uncertain. Germline lookup yields CDR1 SQVTM and CDR2 ANQGSEA. The V and J ends lost 4 bases and 5 bases respectively, with 8 bases between them. The CDR3 loop spans 11 amino acids. CDR3 sequence: CSVGSQTEAFF. The CDR3 DNA sequence: TGCAGCGTTGGTTCACAGACTGAAGCTTTCTTT.

The chain carries TRBV18 and TRBJ2-3, with 9 nucleotides matching TRBD1. The junction had 7 bases not matched to a gene; V was cut back by 3 bases and J by 6 bases. The CDR3 runs to 15 residues. Germline-derived CDR1 and CDR2 are KGHSH and LQKENI. The CDR3 here is CASSPQTGGSDTQYF. The DNA of the CDR3 is TGTGCCAGCTCACCCCAGACAGGGGGATCCGATACGCAGTATTTT.

The chain is built from TRBV9 and TRBJ2-1; D is undetermined. The CDR3 sequence is 12 residues long. With 0 bases removed from V and 5 bases from J, the gap between germline ends came to 3 bases. Germline V CDR1 and CDR2: SGDLS, YYNGEE. The DNA of the CDR3 is TGTGCCAGCAGCGTAGCTGACAATGAGCAGTTCTTC. Its translation is CASSVADNEQFF. The full variable domain, completed using reference TRBV9 and TRBJ2-1, is DSGVTQTPKHLITATGQRVTLRCSPRSGDLSVYWYQQSLDQGLQFLIQYYNGEERAKGNILERFSAQQFPDLHSELNLSSLELGDSALYFCASSVADNEQFFGPGTRLTVL.

This sequence joins TRBV6-5 and TRBJ1-1, with D tentatively TRBD1 (6 bases). Germline CDR1 is MNHEY and CDR2 is SVGAGI. CDR3 size: 15 residues. Trimming removed 0 bases at V and 3 bases at J, with 11 bases between. Written as DNA, the CDR3 is TGTGCCAGCAGTTACTCTTGGGGGCCGGACACTGAAGCTTTCTTT. Protein product: CASSYSWGPDTEAFF.

The chain joins TRBV12-3 or TRBV12-4 to TRBJ2-7, with 8 nucleotides matching TRBD1. CDR3 size: 13 residues. With V trimmed by 4 bases and J by 6 bases, 5 bases remained unmatched. The CDR3 DNA sequence: TGTGCCAGCAGTTCGACAGGGGTTGGCGAGCAGTACTTC. Translated: CASSSTGVGEQYF.

The V gene is TRBV4-1, the J gene TRBJ1-5; D gene uncertain. The V end lost 3 bases, the J end lost 4 bases, and 7 bases lay between the germline ends. The CDR3 runs to 13 residues. Germline-derived CDR1 and CDR2 are MGHRA and YSYEKL. In DNA form, the CDR3 reads TGCGCCAGCAGCCATCCCCCGAATCAGCCCCAGCATTTT. This translates into CASSHPPNQPQHF.

This sequence joins TRBV10-3 and TRBJ1-3; a possible D gene is TRBD1 (6 bases). The CDR3 runs 17 residues. The V gene lost 0 bases and the J gene lost 2 bases, with 14 bases spanning the gap. Germline values: CDR1 ENHRY, CDR2 SYGVKD. This chain's CDR3 is CAISESVADSTGNTIYF. Written as DNA, the CDR3 is TGTGCCATCAGTGAGTCAGTCGCGGACAGCACTGGAAACACCATATATTTT.

The chain has TRBV5-1 and TRBJ2-2; D unresolved. V lost 0 bases, J lost 0 bases, and 6 bases lay in between. The CDR3 totals 15 residues. CDR1 is SGHRS and CDR2 is YFSETQ in the germline V gene. CDR3 bases: TGCGCCAGCAGCTTGGCGTCAGCGAACACCGGGGAGCTGTTTTTT. Its translation is CASSLASANTGELFF.

The chain is built from TRBV5-1 and TRBJ1-1; tentatively, D is TRBD1 (5 bases). Germline CDR1 is SGHRS and CDR2 is YFSETQ. The CDR3 covers 13 residues. Trimming removed 6 bases from V and 3 bases from J, with 12 bases in between. CDR3 loop: CASTLGGDTEAFF. DNA for the CDR3: TGCGCCAGCACCCTGGGAGGGGACACTGAAGCTTTCTTT. The whole variable domain, remainder taken from reference TRBV5-1 and TRBJ1-1, is KAGVTQTPRYLIKTRGQQVTLSCSPISGHRSVSWYQQTPGQGLQFLFEYFSETQRNKGNFPGRFSGRQFSNSRSEMNVSTLELGDSALYLCASTLGGDTEAFFGQGTRLTVV.

The chain is built from TRBV10-3 and TRBJ1-2; D is unclear. V lost 3 bases, J lost 8 bases, and 13 bases lay in between. This CDR3 is built from 13 residues. Germline V gene lookup returns CDR1 ENHRY and CDR2 SYGVKD. Here the CDR3 DNA reads TGTGCCATCAGTGATTCAGTTGATTACGGCTACACCTTC. It yields the protein CAISDSVDYGYTF.

V is TRBV5-1 and J is TRBJ2-1; TRBD1 aligns across 10 bases. There are 16 residues in the CDR3. Trimming cost V 1 base and J 2 bases; bases outside gene matches: 3. The V gene's germline CDR1 is SGHRS and CDR2 YFSETQ. CDR3 region: CASSLLGQGTYNEQFF. In DNA, the CDR3 is TGCGCCAGCAGCTTGTTGGGACAGGGGACCTACAATGAGCAGTTCTTC.

This chain links TRBV24-1 with TRBJ2-3, with TRBD1 identical over 8 bases. Germline CDR1 reads KGHDR; CDR2 reads SFDVKD. The CDR3 sequence is 18 residues long. The trim removed 0 bases at V and 0 bases at J, leaving 7 bases unmatched. In DNA form, the CDR3 reads TGTGCCACCAGTGATTTGAGGGAGACAGGGGAGAGCACAGATACGCAGTATTTT. Translation: CATSDLRETGESTDTQYF.

The rearrangement links TRBV27 to TRBJ2-7; D gene unclear. From germline, CDR1 is MNHEY and CDR2 SMNVEV (reference sequence). V lost 5 bases and J lost 9, with 5 bases in between. This CDR3 has 9 residues. The CDR3 coding sequence is TGTGCCAGCAGTGTCGGGCAGTACGTC. This translates into CASSVGQYV.

The chain joins TRBV2 to TRBJ1-1; D is perhaps TRBD1 (5 bases). The ends were cut back, 9 bases at V and 0 bases at J, with 14 bases in the middle. Looked up from germline, CDR1 is SNHLY and CDR2 is FYNNEI. The CDR3 loop spans 14 amino acids. CDR3 in DNA: TGTGCCAGTCACAGGTGGGCCTTGAACACTGAAGCTTTCTTT. Translated: CASHRWALNTEAFF.

The rearrangement uses TRBV2 and TRBJ2-3; 10 nucleotides align to TRBD1. V lost 6 bases and J lost 3; bases outside the gene matches: 3. Per the germline V gene, CDR1 is SNHLY and CDR2 is FYNNEI. The CDR3 extends over 14 amino acids. CDR3 DNA: TGTGCCAGCAGGCCGGGACAGGGGACAGATACGCAGTATTTT. Its protein product is CASRPGQGTDTQYF. Complete variable domain (other parts from reference TRBV2 and TRBJ2-3): EPEVTQTPSHQVTQMGQEVILRCVPISNHLYFYWYRQILGQKVEFLVSFYNNEISEKSEIFDDQFSVERPDGSNFTLKIRSTKLEDSAMYFCASRPGQGTDTQYFGPGTRLTVL.

The chain uses TRBV4-1 and TRBJ2-5, with a tentative D call TRBD1 (5 bases). Germline CDR1 reads MGHRA; CDR2 reads YSYEKL. CDR3 length equals 14 residues. The V and J ends lost 1 base and 3 bases respectively, with 9 bases between them. Written as DNA, the CDR3 is TGCGCCAGCAGCCAAGTGGGGCCCAAAGAGACCCAGTACTTC. Amino acids: CASSQVGPKETQYF.

The chain is built from TRBV19 and TRBJ2-3, with 7 bases that match TRBD2. The germline CDR1 and CDR2 sequences are LNHDA and SQIVND (reference sequence). V dropped 5 bases and J dropped 5; count of bases not matched to a gene: 13. The CDR3 has 16 amino acids. This CDR3 is CASSPRRGTVIDTQYF. The DNA for the CDR3 is TGTGCCAGTAGTCCGCGGCGGGGGACTGTGATAGATACGCAGTATTTT.